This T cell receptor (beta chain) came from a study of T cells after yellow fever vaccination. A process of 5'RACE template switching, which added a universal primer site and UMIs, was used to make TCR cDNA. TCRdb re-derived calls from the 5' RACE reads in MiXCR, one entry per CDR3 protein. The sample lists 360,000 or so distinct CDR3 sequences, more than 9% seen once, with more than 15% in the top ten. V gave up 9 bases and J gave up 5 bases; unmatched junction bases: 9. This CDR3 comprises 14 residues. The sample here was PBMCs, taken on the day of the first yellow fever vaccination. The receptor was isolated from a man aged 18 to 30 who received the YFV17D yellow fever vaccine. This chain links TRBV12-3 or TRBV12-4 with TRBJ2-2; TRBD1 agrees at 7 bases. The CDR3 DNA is TGTGCCAGGCCTACAGGGGTAACGACCGGGGAGCTGTTTTTT. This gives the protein CARPTGVTTGELFF.